Listed here are 11 T cell receptor beta chains from one sample, sequenced in a study of CD8+ T cells in alopecia areata. RNA extraction and reverse transcription yielded cDNA as sequencing template. Clones were sequenced by immunoSEQ multiplex PCR, and TCRdb holds only the in-frame ones, with some missing. The sample lists roughly 200,000 clones; approximately 40% were seen once. The treatment here: oral pan-JAK inhibitor, 5-10 mg twice daily. The sequences come from CD4+ T cells sorted from blood, collected at approximately week 36, from a patient treated with tofacitinib. The origin of the receptors is a human donor with alopecia areata.

CDR3 amino acids: CASSRPGPQGTEAFF. For the CDR3, the DNA is TGTGCCAGCAGTAGACCCGGACCTCAGGGGACTGAAGCTTTCTTT. This rearrangement joins TRBV25-1 to TRBJ1-1; D is perhaps TRBD1 (6 bases). Trimming took 5 bases from V and 5 from J, leaving 18 bases between them. The length of the CDR3 is 15 residues. CDR1 and CDR2 from the germline V gene are MGHDK and SYGVNS. The full variable domain, with the rest looked up from reference TRBV25-1 and TRBJ1-1, is EADIYQTPRYLVIGTGKKITLECSQTMGHDKMYWYQQDPGMELHLIHYSYGVNSTEKGDLSSESTVSRIRTEHFPLTLESARPSHTSQYLCASSRPGPQGTEAFFGQGTRLTVV.

The CDR3 DNA is TGTGCCAGCAGCCCTTCGGCGGGACTAGCGGTAGGATCCTACAATGAGCAGTTCTTC. Its protein is CASSPSAGLAVGSYNEQFF. The chain joins TRBV4-2 to TRBJ2-1; 11 nucleotides match TRBD2. This CDR3 is built from 19 residues. Germline-derived CDR1 and CDR2 are LGHNA and YNFKEQ. Unmatched junction bases numbered 12, after V lost 4 bases and J lost 1 base.

The sample holds a few counts of this clone. The genes are TRBV5-6 and TRBJ2-7; D is unclear. The CDR3 is 18 residues long. Trimming shortened V by 1 base and J by 1 base, and 21 bases separated the two germline ends. Looked up from germline, CDR1 is SGHDT and CDR2 is YYEEEE. The CDR3 region is CASSLLWAGAPSSYEQYF. CDR3 nucleotides: TGTGCCAGCAGCTTGCTTTGGGCAGGAGCGCCCTCTTCCTACGAGCAGTACTTC.

This clone has a handful of counts. V usage is TRBV7-3 and J usage is TRBJ2-3; D could derive from TRBD1 or TRBD2 (6 bases each). Per the germline V gene, CDR1 is SGHTA and CDR2 is FQGTGA. CDR3 size: 15 residues. Trimming left V 1 base short and J 4 bases short, with 12 bases between. The CDR3 nucleotides are TGTGCCAGCAGCTTAAGGCGGGACATTGCAGATACGCAGTATTTT. Translation: CASSLRRDIADTQYF.

This clone has just a few counts. CDR3 bases: TGCAGCGTAGGAAGGGGGGACACTGGAAACACCATATATTTT. It translates to CSVGRGDTGNTIYF. The chain is built from TRBV29-1 and TRBJ1-3, with a weak D call TRBD1 (6 bases). CDR1 and CDR2 from the germline V gene are SQVTM and ANQGSEA. CDR3 length: 14 residues. V lost 6 bases and J 2 bases, leaving 14 bases between the germline ends.

The CDR3 coding sequence is TGTGCCAGCAGCGTAGAACAGAACACTGAAGCTTTCTTT. This gives the protein CASSVEQNTEAFF. The V call is TRBV9, the J call TRBJ1-1, with unresolved D. This CDR3 has 13 residues. The V gene lost 0 bases and the J gene lost 1 base, with 4 bases spanning the gap. Germline CDR1 reads SGDLS; CDR2 reads YYNGEE. Complete variable domain (other parts from reference TRBV9 and TRBJ1-1): DSGVTQTPKHLITATGQRVTLRCSPRSGDLSVYWYQQSLDQGLQFLIQYYNGEERAKGNILERFSAQQFPDLHSELNLSSLELGDSALYFCASSVEQNTEAFFGQGTRLTVV.

A few counts support this clone. The V call is TRBV5-1, the J call TRBJ2-3; D might be TRBD2 (5 bases). The CDR3 runs 14 residues. CDR1 SGHRS and CDR2 YFSETQ come from the germline V gene. The V gene lost 5 bases and the J gene lost 0 bases, with 10 bases spanning the gap. This CDR3 reads CASRVAPSTDTQYF. CDR3 sequence (DNA): TGCGCCAGCAGAGTAGCGCCAAGCACAGATACGCAGTATTTT.

J is TRBJ2-5 and V is TRBV6-5; 7 bases map to TRBD1. This CDR3 region has 14 residues. V shed 10 bases, J shed 2 bases, and the junction held 10 bases outside the gene matches. Germline V gene lookup returns CDR1 MNHEY and CDR2 SVGAGI. The CDR3 DNA reads as TGTGCCACCGGTGCAGGGGGTGGGCAAGAGACCCAGTACTTC. Translated: CATGAGGGQETQYF.

The chain joins TRBV29-1 to TRBJ2-4; the D call may be TRBD1 or TRBD2 (6 bases each). V lost 6 bases and J lost 3, with 12 bases in between. CDR1 and CDR2 from the germline V gene are SQVTM and ANQGSEA. There are 13 residues in the CDR3. The CDR3 loop reads CSVGGCGKNIQYF. The CDR3 DNA reads TGCAGCGTGGGGGGCTGCGGCAAAAACATTCAGTACTTC. Full variable domain (missing parts from reference TRBV29-1 and TRBJ2-4): SAVISQKPSRDICQRGTSLTIQCQVDSQVTMMFWYRQQPGQSLTLIATANQGSEATYESGFVIDKFPISRPNLTFSTLTVSNMSPEDSSIYLCSVGGCGKNIQYFGAGTRLSVL.

The chain combines TRBV5-1 with TRBJ2-7, with 12 bases identical to TRBD2. CDR1 and CDR2 (germline): SGHRS, YFSETQ. J was trimmed by 0 bases and V by 0 bases; bases with no gene match: 1. CDR3 length: 16 amino acids. The CDR3 protein is CASSLGLAGVSYEQYF. As DNA, the CDR3 is TGCGCCAGCAGCTTGGGACTAGCGGGGGTCTCCTACGAGCAGTACTTC.

The genes are TRBV7-2 and TRBJ2-3; a weak D match, TRBD2 (6 bases). CDR3 length: 15 amino acids. V lost 3 bases and J lost 10, with 20 bases in between. Germline V gene sequence: CDR1 SGHTA, CDR2 FQGNSA. CDR3 sequence (DNA): TGTGCCAGCAGCTTCTTGGGTGGAGGGCCAGAGTCGCAGTATTTT. It yields the protein CASSFLGGGPESQYF.